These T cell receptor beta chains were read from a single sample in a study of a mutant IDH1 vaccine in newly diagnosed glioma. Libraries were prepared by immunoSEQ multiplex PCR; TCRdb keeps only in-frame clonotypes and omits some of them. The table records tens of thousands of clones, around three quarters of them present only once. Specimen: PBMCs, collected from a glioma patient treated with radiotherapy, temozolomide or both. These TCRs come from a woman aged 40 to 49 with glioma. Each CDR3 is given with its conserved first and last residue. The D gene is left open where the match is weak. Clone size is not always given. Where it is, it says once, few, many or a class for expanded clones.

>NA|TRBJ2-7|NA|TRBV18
TGTGCCAGCTCACCGTCGGGCGGGGGCTACTCCTACGAGCAGTACTTC
CASSPSGGGYSYEQYF
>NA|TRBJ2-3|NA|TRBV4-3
TGCGCCAGCAGCCAAGATTTAAGGGGGGCGGAAGATACGCAGTATTTT
CASSQDLRGAEDTQYF
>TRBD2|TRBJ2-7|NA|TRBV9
TGTGCCAGCAGCTTGGGACTAGCGTGGGCCGAGCAGTACTTC
CASSLGLAWAEQYF
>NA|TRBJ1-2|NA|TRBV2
TGTGCCACAACGGTTGGCTACACCTTC
CATTVGYTF
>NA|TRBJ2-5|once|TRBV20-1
TGCAGTGCAACTCCGGTGGAGACCCAGTACTTC
CSATPVETQYF
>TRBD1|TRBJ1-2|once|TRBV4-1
TGCGCCAGCAGCGCGGGGACAGGGCGCTATGGCTACACCTTC
CASSAGTGRYGYTF
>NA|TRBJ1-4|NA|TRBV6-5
TGTGCCAGCAGCAACCCCGGGGTATCTAATGAAAAACTGTTTTTT
CASSNPGVSNEKLFF
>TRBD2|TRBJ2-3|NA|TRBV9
TGTGCCAGCAGTTACGGCGGGGGGGCGGCAGATACGCAGTATTTT
CASSYGGGAADTQYF
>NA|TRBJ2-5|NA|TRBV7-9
TGTGCCAGCAGCTTTCGAGGGGGCGCGGGATTAGGAGAGACCCAGTACTTC
CASSFRGGAGLGETQYF
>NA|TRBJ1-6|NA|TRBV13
TGTGCCAGCAGCTTAGGCCGGGACCCGGGTAGGTCACCCCTCCACTTT
CASSLGRDPGRSPLHF
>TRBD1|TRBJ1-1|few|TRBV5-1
TGCGCCAGCAGCGCGGGGACAGGGATGAACACTGAAGCTTTCTTT
CASSAGTGMNTEAFF
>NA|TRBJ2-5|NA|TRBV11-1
TGTGCCAGCAGCTTCCCCGGGAACCAGTACTTC
CASSFPGNQYF
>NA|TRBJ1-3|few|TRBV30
TGTGCCTGGAGTGTAAGCTCTGGAAACACCATATATTTT
CAWSVSSGNTIYF
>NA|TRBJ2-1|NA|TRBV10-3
TGTGCCATCAGTGAGTCAGGGTCGGTCAATGAGCAGTTCTTC
CAISESGSVNEQFF
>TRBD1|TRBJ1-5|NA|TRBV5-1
TGCGCCAGCACCAAGGCCCGGGACAGGGAGACTCAGCCCCAGCATTTT
CASTKARDRETQPQHF
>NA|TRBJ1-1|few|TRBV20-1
TGCAGTGCTAGAGATTGGGCTGAAGCTTTCTTT
CSARDWAEAFF
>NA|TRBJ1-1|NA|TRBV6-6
TGTGCCAGCAATCGGGTGAACACTGAAGCTTTCTTT
CASNRVNTEAFF
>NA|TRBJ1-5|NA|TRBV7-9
TGTGCCAGCAGCTTAAGTCCGTATCAGCCCCAGCATTTT
CASSLSPYQPQHF
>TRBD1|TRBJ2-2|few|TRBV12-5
TGTGCTACCGGGACAGGGGATTTCACCGGGGAGCTGTTTTTT
CATGTGDFTGELFF
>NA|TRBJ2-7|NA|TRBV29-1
TGCAGCGCCGGCGGGGCAGTCCTCGAGCAGTACTTC
CSAGGAVLEQYF
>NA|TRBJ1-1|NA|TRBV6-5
TGTGCCAGCAGTGACTCAAGGAGGAGGGAAGCTTTCTTT
CASSDSRRREAFF
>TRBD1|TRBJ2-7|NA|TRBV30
TGTGCCTGGAGTATAGGGACAGGGTCCTACGAGCAGTACTTC
CAWSIGTGSYEQYF
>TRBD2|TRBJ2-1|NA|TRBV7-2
TGTGCCAGCAGCCGGGGAGGAGCGGGGGGGTTGGGTAATGAGCAGTTCTTC
CASSRGGAGGLGNEQFF
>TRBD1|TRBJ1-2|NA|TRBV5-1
TGCGCCAGCAGCTTGGATGGACAGGGTCATGGCTACACCTTC
CASSLDGQGHGYTF
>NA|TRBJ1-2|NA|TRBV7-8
TGTGCCAGCAGCGCCCGGACAGCGATATATGGCTACACCTTC
CASSARTAIYGYTF
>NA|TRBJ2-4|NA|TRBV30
TGTGCCTGGTCACTGGCTAACGCCAAAAACATTCAGTACTTC
CAWSLANAKNIQYF
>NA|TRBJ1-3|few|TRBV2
TGTGCCAGCAGGGGAGTCAGGGAGCCCCACTCTGGAAACACCATATATTTT
CASRGVREPHSGNTIYF
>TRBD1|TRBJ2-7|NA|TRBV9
TGTGCCAGCAGCGTAGAGGCAGGGGGTTTAGAGCAGTACTTC
CASSVEAGGLEQYF
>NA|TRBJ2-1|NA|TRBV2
TGTGCCAGCAGACGGTACAATGAGCAGTTCTTC
CASRRYNEQFF
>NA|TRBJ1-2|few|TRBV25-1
TGTGCCAGCAGTGAATCTAGTTACTATGGCTACACCTTC
CASSESSYYGYTF
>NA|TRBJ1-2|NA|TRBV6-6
TGTGCCAGCACCCCCCTAGGACTCACATCCTATGGCTACACCTTC
CASTPLGLTSYGYTF
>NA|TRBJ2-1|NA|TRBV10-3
TGTGCCATCAGCAGGGTTGAGGGTGAGCAGTTCTTC
CAISRVEGEQFF
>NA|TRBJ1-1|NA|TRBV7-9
TGTGCCAGCAGTTCAGCCCGTGAAGGCGTCTTCTTCACTGAAGCTTTCTTT
CASSSAREGVFFTEAFF
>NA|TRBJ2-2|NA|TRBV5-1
TGCGCCAGCAGCTCAACAAGATTGACCGGGGAGCTGTTTTTT
CASSSTRLTGELFF
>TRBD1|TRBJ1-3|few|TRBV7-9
TGTGCCAGCAGCTGGTCAGGGGGAGGAAACACCATATATTTT
CASSWSGGGNTIYF
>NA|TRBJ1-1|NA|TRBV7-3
TGTGCCAGCAGCCCCGGGCTCCTGGGCACTGAAGCTTTCTTT
CASSPGLLGTEAFF
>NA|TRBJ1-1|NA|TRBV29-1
TGCAGCGTCCGCGTCTCAGGGGTGAACACTGAAGCTTTCTTT
CSVRVSGVNTEAFF
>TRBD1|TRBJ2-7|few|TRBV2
TGTGCCAGCAGTCGCACCGGGACAGGGGCCTACGAGCAGTACTTC
CASSRTGTGAYEQYF
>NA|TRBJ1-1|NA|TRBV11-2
TGTGCCAGCAGCTTAGGCGGGGAGAACACTGAAGCTTTCTTT
CASSLGGENTEAFF
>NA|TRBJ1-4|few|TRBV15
TGTGCCACCAGCAGGGACTTCTCAACTAATGAAAAACTGTTTTTT
CATSRDFSTNEKLFF
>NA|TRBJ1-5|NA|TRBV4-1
TGCGCCAGCAGCCAAGCGGCCAGTCTTAACAATCAGCCCCAGCATTTT
CASSQAASLNNQPQHF
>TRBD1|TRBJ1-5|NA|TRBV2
TGTGCCAGCAATACTTTTTCTTCAGGGGGTATAGGAAAGAGCAATCAGCCCCAGCATTTT
CASNTFSSGGIGKSNQPQHF
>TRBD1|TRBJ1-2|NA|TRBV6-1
TGTGCCAGCAGCAGAGGACAGGGGAAGGGCTACACCTTC
CASSRGQGKGYTF
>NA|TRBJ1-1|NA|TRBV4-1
TGCGCCAGCAGCCAAGAAGGACAATCTGAAGCTTTCTTT
CASSQEGQSEAFF
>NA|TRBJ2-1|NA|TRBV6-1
TGTGCCAGCAGGCCGGGACCCTTCTCTGAGCAGTTCTTC
CASRPGPFSEQFF
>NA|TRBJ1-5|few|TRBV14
TGTGCCAGCAGCTTTACAGGAGGCAATCAGCCCCAGCATTTT
CASSFTGGNQPQHF